Each of the 27 T cell receptor beta chains below was sequenced from the same sample in a study of identical twins. TCRdb re-derived calls from the 5' RACE reads in MiXCR, one entry per CDR3 protein. The sample has approximately 590,000 distinct CDR3 sequences; around a tenth are singletons. Another study also made use of these data, one on yellow fever vaccine responses in identical twins.

The sample taken for sequencing was PBMCs. The receptors derive from a woman between 18 and 29 years old in good health.

As to this clonotype: At one end the junction does not follow the germline gene, possibly because of a read error. This chain connects TRBV29-1 to TRBJ2-5; a possible D gene is TRBD2 (6 bases). From germline, CDR1 is SQVTM and CDR2 ANQGSEA. This CDR3 is 13 amino acids long. This CDR3 reads CSFEEGTKETQYF. DNA for the CDR3: TGCAGCTTTGAGGAGGGGACGAAAGAGACCCAGTACTTC.

This clonotype was seen many times. V and J are TRBV3-1 and TRBJ2-7; 9 positions agree with TRBD1. V was pared by 0 bases and J by 2 bases, with 8 bases of the junction left unmatched. Looked up from germline, CDR1 is LGHDT and CDR2 is YNNKEL (reference sequence). The CDR3 totals 17 residues. The CDR3 DNA reads as TGTGCCAGCAGCCAAGATCTTTGGCGACAGGGGGCCTACGAGCAGTACTTC. It is translated as CASSQDLWRQGAYEQYF.

The genes are TRBV7-3 and TRBJ1-2; a weak D match, TRBD1 (5 bases). CDR3 length: 13 amino acids. Per the germline V gene, CDR1 is SGHTA and CDR2 is FQGTGA. V lost 0 bases, J lost 6 bases, and 8 bases lay in between. The CDR3 DNA reads as TGTGCCAGCAGCTTAACTGGGGCAGATGGCTACACCTTC. Residues: CASSLTGADGYTF.

This clonotype was recorded many times. The rearrangement links TRBV15 to TRBJ2-7; TRBD1 agrees at 10 bases. This CDR3 spans 15 amino acids. V was pared by 4 bases and J by 0 bases, with 3 bases of the junction left unmatched. Germline CDR1 and CDR2: LNHNV and YYDKDF (reference sequence). CDR3 in amino acids: CATSTWDRGSYEQYF. DNA for the CDR3: TGTGCCACCAGCACTTGGGACAGGGGCTCCTACGAGCAGTACTTC.

This clonotype was counted between two and nine times. The chain recombines TRBV12-3 or TRBV12-4 with TRBJ2-1, with 14 bases lining up with TRBD2. Losses at the gene ends were 8 bases for V and 4 bases for J; bases not matched to a gene: 10. This CDR3 is built from 17 residues. The CDR3 is CASLRLAGGQRYNEQFF. The DNA for the CDR3 is TGTGCCAGCCTTAGACTAGCGGGGGGGCAAAGATACAATGAGCAGTTCTTC.

The V and J genes are TRBV14 and TRBJ2-1, with 8 positions matching TRBD1. The CDR3 runs 15 residues. Looked up from germline, CDR1 is SGHDN and CDR2 is FVKESK. Losses at the gene ends were 5 bases for V and 4 bases for J; bases not matched to a gene: 7. CDR3 nucleotide sequence: TGTGCCAGCAGCACCGGACAGGGTTCATACAATGAGCAGTTCTTC. Protein: CASSTGQGSYNEQFF.

J is TRBJ2-7 and V is TRBV7-2; D is undetermined. The V and J ends lost 3 bases and 2 bases respectively, with 8 bases between them. Germline V gives CDR1 SGHTA, CDR2 FQGNSA. This CDR3 has 13 amino acids. As DNA, the CDR3 is TGTGCCAGCAGCTTCCAGGTCACCTACGAGCAGTACTTC. Translating gives CASSFQVTYEQYF.

This chain joins TRBV18 and TRBJ2-1, with 9 positions matching TRBD1. The V and J ends lost 6 bases and 11 bases, in that order; junction bases with no gene match: 5. This CDR3 is built from 12 residues. From germline, CDR1 is KGHSH and CDR2 LQKENI. CDR3 in DNA: TGTGCCAGCTCTCCGGGACAGGGTAAGCAGTTCTTC. Amino acid sequence: CASSPGQGKQFF.

A few counts support this clonotype. This sequence joins TRBV12-3 or TRBV12-4 and TRBJ2-2; TRBD1 or TRBD2 may be the D gene (5 bases each). V was pared by 6 bases and J by 7 bases, with 18 bases between. The CDR3 contains 15 residues. CDR3 sequence (DNA): TGTGCCAGCAGCCAGACCGGGACGCCGGGCGGGGAGCTGTTTTTT. Residues: CASSQTGTPGGELFF.

In its sample, this clonotype was seen a few times. The chain uses TRBV28 and TRBJ2-7; 9 positions match TRBD1. The V gene's germline CDR1 is MDHEN and CDR2 SYDVKM. The CDR3 covers 14 residues. Germline trimming cut 4 bases from V and 4 bases from J; bases unmatched to any gene: 5. DNA for the CDR3: TGTGCCAGCAGTTGGAGTGACAGGGGGTACGAGCAGTACTTC. It encodes CASSWSDRGYEQYF.

This clonotype was seen repeatedly, ten times or more. The V and J genes are TRBV9 and TRBJ2-3, with TRBD2 matching over 8 bases. The V gene's germline CDR1 is SGDLS and CDR2 YYNGEE. J lost 2 bases, V lost 3 bases, and 8 bases had no gene match. The CDR3 covers 16 residues. CDR3 sequence reads: CASSAGTSGYTDTQYF. CDR3 sequence (DNA): TGTGCCAGCAGCGCAGGGACTAGTGGGTACACAGATACGCAGTATTTT.

Only a few counts were recorded for this clonotype. This chain uses TRBV6-5 with TRBJ2-7; 9 bases map to TRBD2. Unmatched junction bases numbered 12, after V lost 2 bases and J lost 4 bases. CDR3 length equals 17 residues. Per germline, CDR1 MNHEY and CDR2 SVGAGI. The CDR3 region has the DNA TGTGCCAGCAGTTACAAGTTTAGCGGGAGCATCTATTACGAGCAGTACTTC. It yields the protein CASSYKFSGSIYYEQYF.

This clonotype was detected only a few times. This chain joins TRBV5-4 and TRBJ1-3; D remains unclear. CDR1 SGHNT and CDR2 YYREEE come from the germline V gene (reference sequence). CDR3 length equals 16 residues. V lost 0 bases, J lost 4 bases, and 14 bases lay in between. CDR3 in DNA: TGTGCCAGCAGCTTGGTCGGCAGGAAAAGCGGAAACACCATATATTTT. It is translated as CASSLVGRKSGNTIYF.

This clonotype was counted ten times or more. V and J are TRBV6-2 or TRBV6-3 and TRBJ1-5, with a possible D match to TRBD1 (5 bases). CDR3 length: 13 residues. The ends were cut back, 5 bases at V and 5 bases at J, with 10 bases in the middle. Germline V gives CDR1 MNHEY, CDR2 SVGEGT. The CDR3 region is CASSPVGDQPQHF. CDR3 DNA: TGTGCCAGCAGTCCTGTGGGGGATCAGCCCCAGCATTTT.

This clonotype was counted only a few times. The chain uses TRBV24-1 and TRBJ2-2; 7 bases fit TRBD1. With 1 base clipped from V and 1 base from J, the junction kept 8 bases outside the gene matches. The CDR3 runs to 18 residues. In germline, CDR1 is KGHDR, CDR2 SFDVKD. The CDR3 loop reads CATSDLGYRTGNTGELFF. The CDR3 coding sequence is TGTGCCACCAGTGATTTAGGCTATCGGACAGGGAACACCGGGGAGCTGTTTTTT.

This clonotype has ten or more counts. The rearrangement uses TRBV5-8 and TRBJ2-1; 8 bases agree with TRBD1. CDR3 length equals 15 residues. The germline V gene encodes CDR1 SGHTS and CDR2 YDEGEE. J was trimmed by 6 bases and V by 4 bases; bases with no gene match: 9. In DNA form, the CDR3 reads TGTGCCAGCAGCCCCCTGTGGACAGGGTCCAATGAGCAGTTCTTC. Encoded protein: CASSPLWTGSNEQFF.

This clonotype was counted a few times. The rearrangement uses TRBV29-1 and TRBJ2-1, with 14 positions matching TRBD2. The CDR3 extends over 15 amino acids. With V trimmed by 3 bases and J by 9 bases, 7 bases remained unmatched. CDR1 SQVTM and CDR2 ANQGSEA come from the germline V gene. The CDR3 coding sequence is TGCAGCGTTGACGGAGGGACTAGCGGGAGACCTGAGCAGTTCTTC. This sequence encodes CSVDGGTSGRPEQFF.

The chain has TRBV12-3 or TRBV12-4 and TRBJ2-1; 11 nucleotides line up with TRBD2. J was trimmed by 6 bases and V by 5 bases; bases with no gene match: 9. This CDR3 comprises 16 residues. Here the CDR3 reads CASSRTASGRSNEQFF. The CDR3 nucleotides are TGTGCCAGCAGTAGGACTGCTAGCGGGAGGAGCAATGAGCAGTTCTTC.

The table lists this clonotype with a count of one. V usage is TRBV20-1 and J usage is TRBJ2-7, with TRBD2 matching 7 bases. Germline V gene sequence: CDR1 DFQATT, CDR2 SNEGSKA (reference sequence). This CDR3 is built from 15 residues. J was trimmed by 9 bases and V by 5 bases; bases with no gene match: 19. CDR3: CSAYFLGGTTNGQYF. The CDR3 DNA reads as TGCAGTGCTTATTTCCTGGGAGGGACGACCAACGGGCAGTACTTC.

This clonotype was seen many times. The rearrangement links TRBV7-9 to TRBJ2-3; weak D call: TRBD2 (6 bases). This CDR3 is built from 17 residues. The germline V and J ends were trimmed by 4 bases and 6 bases, with 23 bases remaining between them. Germline V gene sequence: CDR1 SEHNR, CDR2 FQNEAQ (reference sequence). CDR3 region: CASSSFRGLGEADTQYF. The CDR3 bases are TGTGCCAGCAGCTCCTTCCGGGGGTTAGGGGAGGCGGATACGCAGTATTTT.

The rearrangement uses TRBV6-4 and TRBJ2-2, with a weak D call TRBD1 (6 bases). V was clipped by 6 bases and J by 4 bases, with 6 bases between them. In germline, CDR1 is MRHNA, CDR2 SNTAGT. This CDR3 has 12 residues. The CDR3 spells CASRTGTGELFF. The CDR3 DNA follows: TGTGCCAGCAGGACAGGCACCGGGGAGCTGTTTTTT.

V is TRBV4-3 and J is TRBJ2-5; D uncertain. This CDR3 spans 16 amino acids. Trimming took 1 base from V and 5 from J, leaving 17 bases between them. Per the germline V gene, CDR1 is LGHNA and CDR2 is YSLEER. CDR3 bases: TGCGCCAGCAGCCAAGGGGCTCGGGCCACTCCGGAGACCCAGTACTTC. As protein: CASSQGARATPETQYF.

This clonotype has just a few counts. The chain has TRBV9 and TRBJ1-2; 7 nucleotides agree with TRBD1. Germline trimming cut 0 bases from V and 7 bases from J; bases unmatched to any gene: 12. Germline CDR1 is SGDLS and CDR2 is YYNGEE. The CDR3 is 16 residues long. CDR3 sequence reads: CASSVGPGQAEVGYTF. For the CDR3, the DNA is TGTGCCAGCAGCGTAGGCCCTGGACAGGCTGAGGTTGGCTACACCTTC.

Many counts were recorded for this clonotype. The DNA for the CDR3 is TGTGCCAGCAGTGACGGGACTAGCGGCTACAATGAGCAGTTCTTC. Amino acid sequence: CASSDGTSGYNEQFF. The rearrangement uses TRBV6-4 and TRBJ2-1, with 11 bases that match TRBD2. The CDR3 extends over 15 amino acids. Germline values: CDR1 MRHNA, CDR2 SNTAGT. Trimming at V came to 2 bases and at J to 3 bases, leaving 0 bases not matched to a gene.

This clonotype was found many times. The rearrangement links TRBV29-1 to TRBJ2-1, with TRBD2 identical over 7 bases. The germline CDR1 and CDR2 sequences are SQVTM and ANQGSEA. The CDR3 extends over 14 amino acids. J gave up 1 base and V 4 bases, and 4 bases lay outside the gene matches. The CDR3 sequence: CSVAGRGSYNEQFF. The CDR3 bases are TGCAGCGTTGCGGGGAGGGGTTCCTACAATGAGCAGTTCTTC.

The chain links TRBV15 to TRBJ2-1; D may be TRBD1 (5 bases). The CDR3 is 13 amino acids. V was trimmed by 3 bases and J by 7 bases, leaving 10 bases between them. Germline V gives CDR1 LNHNV, CDR2 YYDKDF (reference sequence). The CDR3 nucleotides are TGTGCCACCAGCAGGGTTAGGGGAAATGAGCAGTTCTTC. Translation: CATSRVRGNEQFF.

Only a few counts were recorded for this clonotype. J is TRBJ1-1 and V is TRBV20-1; D ambiguous. Germline CDR1 is DFQATT and CDR2 is SNEGSKA (reference sequence). Trimming took off 2 bases at V and 3 bases at J, with 4 bases between the two ends. The CDR3 length is 11 residues. CDR3 in amino acids: CSARRHTEAFF. The CDR3 nucleotides read TGCAGTGCTAGACGCCACACTGAAGCTTTCTTT.